The 21 T cell receptor beta chains listed next were all sequenced from one sample in a study of blood T cell repertoires in COVID-19 (TCRdb year 2020). The library was built by means of the immunoSEQ multiplex PCR assay. TCRdb mirrors the immuneACCESS table, restricted to in-frame sequences. Some clones are absent from its copies; in checked studies, under half trace to an unresolved V gene, and the reason for the others is unknown. The sample profile shows some 290,000 clones; approximately 87% of them were found once. The ten biggest clones cover roughly 2.8% of the sample. Sequencing was carried out using peripheral blood. These TCRs come from a woman between 25 and 40 years old with COVID-19, enrolled during active disease.

The chain links TRBV7-9 to TRBJ2-3; 12 bases align to TRBD2. Trimming cost V 5 bases and J 2 bases; bases outside gene matches: 5. CDR3 length: 16 amino acids. CDR1 SEHNR and CDR2 FQNEAQ come from the germline V gene (reference sequence). CDR3 in amino acids: CASSLGLAGNTDTQYF. The CDR3 region has the DNA TGTGCCAGCAGCCTTGGACTAGCGGGGAACACAGATACGCAGTATTTT.

This clone was recorded only once. This chain connects TRBV10-3 to TRBJ2-7; perhaps TRBD2 as D (6 bases). CDR3 size: 17 residues. Trimming took 0 bases from V and 2 from J, leaving 17 bases between them. Germline V lookup: CDR1 ENHRY, CDR2 SYGVKD. The CDR3 DNA sequence: TGTGCCATCAGTGAGTCGACCCTCGGACTAATAACCTACGAGCAGTACTTC. Protein sequence: CAISESTLGLITYEQYF.

This clone turned up a few times. The V and J genes are TRBV18 and TRBJ1-5; 10 nucleotides align to TRBD1. Germline CDR1 and CDR2: KGHSH and LQKENI. V was pared by 3 bases and J by 4 bases, with 6 bases of the junction left unmatched. The CDR3 length is 16 residues. CDR3 loop: CASSPVRDRGNQPQHF. As DNA, the CDR3 is TGTGCCAGCTCACCGGTACGGGACAGGGGAAATCAGCCCCAGCATTTT.

The chain employs TRBV5-1 and TRBJ2-5; the match to TRBD2 covers 7 bases. The CDR3 runs to 15 residues. V dropped 1 base and J dropped 5; count of bases not matched to a gene: 8. CDR1 is SGHRS and CDR2 is YFSETQ in the germline V gene. The CDR3: CASSLSAGEWETQYF. Here the CDR3 DNA reads TGCGCCAGCAGCTTGTCGGCGGGAGAGTGGGAGACCCAGTACTTC.

This clone was seen more than once but under ten times. The J gene is TRBJ2-7, the V gene TRBV7-2; the D is unclear. V lost 5 bases and J 2 bases, leaving 7 bases between the germline ends. Germline CDR1 is SGHTA and CDR2 is FQGNSA. This CDR3 comprises 12 residues. In DNA form, the CDR3 reads TGTGCCAGCAGCACCGACACCTACGAGCAGTACTTC. Protein sequence: CASSTDTYEQYF.

This clone is a singleton in its sample. The chain joins TRBV21-1 to TRBJ2-7; the table's D gene call, TRBD1, was not cross checked with the DNA. TRBV21-1 is a listed pseudogene. This CDR3 comprises 15 residues. In DNA form, the CDR3 reads TGTGCCAGCAGCCCCCCGTTGGCAGGGGACAACGAGCAGTACTTC. It codes for CASSPPLAGDNEQYF.

CDR3 DNA: TGCGCCAGCAGCATAGAACGGAACACTGAAGCTTTCTTT. Encoded protein: CASSIERNTEAFF. The V call is TRBV5-1, the J call TRBJ1-1; D call uncertain. The CDR3 runs 13 residues. The V gene lost 4 bases and the J gene lost 1 base, with 8 bases spanning the gap. From germline, CDR1 is SGHRS and CDR2 YFSETQ.

The chain employs TRBV11-2 and TRBJ2-7; 7 nucleotides match TRBD2. J gave up 0 bases and V 0 bases, and 5 bases lay outside the gene matches. This CDR3 has 16 amino acids. Germline-derived CDR1 and CDR2 are SGHAT and FQNNGV. CDR3 bases: TGTGCCAGCAGCTTAGAGGGGACGGGAGGCTCCTACGAGCAGTACTTC. It encodes CASSLEGTGGSYEQYF.

The chain recombines TRBV9 with TRBJ2-1; 7 bases fit TRBD1. This CDR3 region has 14 residues. The ends lost 0 bases at V and 7 bases at J; junction bases unmatched: 4. Germline values: CDR1 SGDLS, CDR2 YYNGEE. CDR3 protein: CASSVGGRGNEQFF. CDR3 DNA: TGTGCCAGCAGCGTAGGGGGCAGGGGGAATGAGCAGTTCTTC. The whole variable domain, filled in from reference TRBV9 and TRBJ2-1, reads DSGVTQTPKHLITATGQRVTLRCSPRSGDLSVYWYQQSLDQGLQFLIQYYNGEERAKGNILERFSAQQFPDLHSELNLSSLELGDSALYFCASSVGGRGNEQFFGPGTRLTVL.

This clone showed up just a few times. A junction end diverges from the germline sequence, so it may reflect a read error. The rearrangement links TRBV12-5 to TRBJ1-2; no reliable D call. The CDR3 extends over 9 amino acids. CDR1 and CDR2 (germline): LGHNT, FRNRAP. CDR3 loop: CASGCSYTF. The CDR3 DNA reads as TGTGCTAGTGGTTGTAGCTATACCTTC.

This chain uses TRBV30 with TRBJ1-2, with D unresolved. The CDR3 has 13 amino acids. Between the trimmed V and J ends, which lost 0 bases and 4 bases, there was a span of 9 bases. In germline, CDR1 is GTSNPN, CDR2 SVGIG (reference sequence). The CDR3 DNA reads as TGTGCCTGGAGTGTAGCCAGCGCCTATGGCTACACCTTC. Its protein product is CAWSVASAYGYTF. The full variable domain, with the rest looked up from reference TRBV30 and TRBJ1-2, is SQTIHQWPATLVQPVGSPLSLECTVEGTSNPNLYWYRQAAGRGLQLLFYSVGIGQISSEVPQNLSASRPQDRQFILSSKKLLLSDSGFYLCAWSVASAYGYTFGSGTRLTVV.

The chain couples TRBV2 to TRBJ1-5; D is possibly TRBD1 (6 bases). Trimming left V 2 bases short and J 5 bases short, with 10 bases between. This CDR3 has 14 amino acids. The germline CDR1 and CDR2 sequences are SNHLY and FYNNEI. Here the CDR3 reads CASSEYTGYQPQHF. CDR3 in DNA: TGTGCCAGCAGTGAATATACAGGGTATCAGCCCCAGCATTTT. Using reference TRBV2 and TRBJ1-5 for the parts outside the CDR3, the full variable domain is EPEVTQTPSHQVTQMGQEVILRCVPISNHLYFYWYRQILGQKVEFLVSFYNNEISEKSEIFDDQFSVERPDGSNFTLKIRSTKLEDSAMYFCASSEYTGYQPQHFGDGTRLSIL.

CDR3 amino acids: CASSYGTSGSYEQYF. CDR3 DNA sequence: TGTGCCAGCAGTTACGGGACTAGCGGCTCCTACGAGCAGTACTTC. The chain employs TRBV6-5 and TRBJ2-7; TRBD2 agrees at 11 bases. The CDR3 spans 15 residues. From germline, CDR1 is MNHEY and CDR2 SVGAGI. V lost 2 bases to trimming and J lost 0 bases; unmatched junction nucleotides: 0.

The gene calls are TRBV11-2 and TRBJ2-7; 7 bases map to TRBD2. Germline V gene sequence: CDR1 SGHAT, CDR2 FQNNGV. The CDR3 has 14 amino acids. The V segment lost 5 bases and the J segment 4 bases; nucleotides outside the gene matches: 8. CDR3 region: CASSRAGLHYEQYF. Here the CDR3 DNA reads TGTGCCAGCAGCAGAGCGGGGCTGCATTACGAGCAGTACTTC.

This chain links TRBV6-2 or TRBV6-3 with TRBJ2-7; 11 nucleotides agree with TRBD2. With V trimmed by 4 bases and J by 6 bases, 2 bases remained unmatched. The CDR3 is made up of 13 amino acids. Germline loops: CDR1 MNHEY, CDR2 SVGEGT. The DNA for the CDR3 is TGTGCCAGCAGTTTAGCGGGAGGGTCCGAGCAGTACTTC. Protein sequence: CASSLAGGSEQYF.

The chain uses TRBV2 and TRBJ2-1; D remains unclear. CDR1 SNHLY and CDR2 FYNNEI come from the germline V gene. V lost 6 bases, J lost 8 bases, and 5 bases lay in between. The CDR3 is made up of 10 amino acids. This chain's CDR3 is CASSPDEQFF. The DNA of the CDR3 is TGTGCCAGCAGCCCCGATGAGCAGTTCTTC.

This chain connects TRBV18 to TRBJ2-1; TRBD1 is a possible D gene (6 bases). The germline V gene encodes CDR1 KGHSH and CDR2 LQKENI. V lost 1 base, J lost 4 bases, and 17 bases lay in between. The length of the CDR3 is 17 residues. As DNA, the CDR3 is TGTGCCAGCTCACCACTTATGGGGGCGGACACATACAATGAGCAGTTCTTC. Translation: CASSPLMGADTYNEQFF.

This chain connects TRBV19 to TRBJ2-1; D ambiguous. Trimming pared 2 bases from V and 9 bases from J, leaving 8 bases between. The CDR3 runs 12 residues. Germline CDR1 is LNHDA and CDR2 is SQIVND (reference sequence). The CDR3 loop is CASSIMSGEQFF. DNA of the CDR3: TGTGCCAGTAGTATAATGTCCGGTGAGCAGTTCTTC.

This clone was observed a few times. This chain joins TRBV2 and TRBJ2-1; TRBD1 matches at 7 bases. The length of the CDR3 is 14 residues. The V gene's germline CDR1 is SNHLY and CDR2 FYNNEI. Trimming took 4 bases from V and 7 from J; bases not matched to a gene: 7. In nucleotides, the CDR3 is TGTGCCAGCAGTGCAGGGGGTTCTGGGAATGAGCAGTTCTTC. Translation gives CASSAGGSGNEQFF.

V and J are TRBV7-2 and TRBJ1-2; D not resolved. The CDR3 runs to 14 residues. Germline V gene sequence: CDR1 SGHTA, CDR2 FQGNSA. The V and J ends lost 5 bases and 4 bases respectively, with 14 bases between them. DNA for the CDR3: TGTGCCAGCAGCCCCCGAGCAGGAGGCTATGGCTACACCTTC. Translating gives CASSPRAGGYGYTF.

The chain employs TRBV9 and TRBJ1-4; D perhaps matches TRBD1 (5 bases). The CDR3 spans 16 residues. Trimming took off 0 bases at V and 4 bases at J, with 13 bases between the two ends. The germline V gene encodes CDR1 SGDLS and CDR2 YYNGEE. The CDR3 loop is CASSVAGGTYNEKLFF. DNA for the CDR3: TGTGCCAGCAGCGTAGCGGGGGGGACGTATAATGAAAAACTGTTTTTT.